A selection of T cell receptor beta chains follows, all from one sample in a study of shared T cell receptors in the human thymus. Clones were read by immunoSEQ multiplex PCR, and TCRdb kept only the in-frame ones, dropping some. The sample shows 630,000 or so clones, more than 75% of them seen only once. The same data also went into a second study, on human thymus T cells.

The specimen sequenced was thymocytes. All receptors come from a boy in the first two years of life with a congenital heart defect. The CDR3 runs from the conserved cysteine through the conserved F or W. The order of the fields is clone size, J gene, D gene, V gene, CDR3 protein, CDR3 DNA. D genes are given only for firm matches. Where a row states a size, it is once, few, many or the class of an expanded clone; other rows omit it.

NA | TRBJ1-6 | NA | TRBV5-4 | CASSFDSDSPLHF | TGTGCCAGCAGCTTCGACAGCGATTCACCCCTCCACTTT
NA | TRBJ1-3 | TRBD1 | TRBV25-1 | CASRTNRGPGNTIYF | TGTGCCAGCAGAACCAACAGGGGCCCTGGAAACACCATATATTTT
NA | TRBJ1-6 | TRBD1 | TRBV11-2 | CASSLDTGTGFSPLHF | TGTGCCAGCAGCTTAGATACCGGGACAGGGTTTTCACCCCTCCACTTT
NA | TRBJ1-1 | NA | TRBV28 | CASRGLGAEAFF | TGTGCCAGCAGGGGATTGGGAGCAGAAGCTTTCTTT
NA | TRBJ1-3 | TRBD1 | TRBV5-5 | CASSNDRAGNTIYF | TGTGCCAGCAGCAATGACAGGGCTGGAAACACCATATATTTT
few | TRBJ1-3 | NA | TRBV6-5 | CASQGKGVFGNTIYF | TGTGCCTCCCAGGGGAAGGGAGTATTTGGAAACACCATATATTTT
NA | TRBJ1-2 | TRBD1 | TRBV4-3 | CASSQEDGRGPKRNYGYTF | TGCGCCAGCAGCCAAGAAGATGGCAGGGGGCCAAAACGTAACTATGGCTACACCTTC
NA | TRBJ2-5 | NA | TRBV11-1 | CASSLDLGAQVLETQYF | TGTGCCAGCAGCTTAGATCTGGGGGCGCAGGTCCTAGAGACCCAGTACTTC
NA | TRBJ1-2 | TRBD1 | TRBV28 | CASNDPQGVHGYTF | TGTGCCAGCAACGACCCACAGGGGGTCCATGGCTACACCTTC
NA | TRBJ2-1 | TRBD2 | TRBV9 | CASSPRTSGDDNEQFF | TGTGCCAGCAGCCCACGGACTAGCGGGGATGACAATGAGCAGTTCTTC
NA | TRBJ1-6 | NA | TRBV19 | CASSPRRADSPLHF | TGTGCCAGTAGTCCCCGGAGGGCCGATTCACCCCTCCACTTT
NA | TRBJ2-1 | TRBD2 | TRBV19 | CASSPRLAGGQEDEQFF | TGTGCCAGTAGTCCCCGACTAGCGGGGGGTCAAGAGGATGAGCAGTTCTTC